The 20 T cell receptor beta chains presented below share a single source sample, sequenced in a study of T cell responses to AZD1222 COVID-19 vaccine (dated by TCRdb to the early 2020s). Read against the paper, the sample's time point label means: baseline before first vaccination. The library relied on the immunoSEQ multiplex PCR assay. What TCRdb holds here is the immuneACCESS table cut down to in-frame rearrangements. Part of the clones is not present; checked against another copy, under half of the missing clones reflect an unresolved V gene, and the others are unexplained. This sample comprises some 150,000 clones, approximately 90% of them detected only once. The leading ten clones occupy around 3.7% of the sample. The sample was peripheral blood, taken on day 0 of AZD1222 vaccination. All receptors derive from an adult in good health.

This chain connects TRBV6-6 to TRBJ2-2; no clear D. Trimming left V 4 bases short and J 4 bases short, with 7 bases between. This CDR3 spans 13 amino acids. Per the germline V gene, CDR1 is MNHNY and CDR2 is SVGAGI (reference sequence). The CDR3 spells CASSLTTTGELFF. DNA of the CDR3: TGTGCCAGCAGTTTGACAACCACCGGGGAGCTGTTTTTT.

This rearrangement joins TRBV19 to TRBJ2-5, with a possible D match to TRBD1 (6 bases). In germline, CDR1 is LNHDA, CDR2 SQIVND (reference sequence). V lost 6 bases, J lost 1 base, and 15 bases lay in between. The CDR3 loop spans 15 amino acids. The chain's CDR3 is CASSSGDTTQETQYF. The DNA of the CDR3 is TGTGCCAGTAGCTCCGGGGACACCACCCAAGAGACCCAGTACTTC.

The chain uses TRBV18 and TRBJ1-2; D is unclear. Germline V gene lookup returns CDR1 KGHSH and CDR2 LQKENI. The V end lost 6 bases, the J end lost 7 bases, and 12 bases lay between the germline ends. The CDR3 is made up of 12 amino acids. The CDR3 nucleotides are TGTGCCAGCTCGTGGGATGTGTCTGGCTACACCTTC. It codes for CASSWDVSGYTF.

The chain recombines TRBV6-2 or TRBV6-3 with TRBJ2-2; 12 bases match TRBD2. Germline V CDR1 and CDR2: MNHEY, SVGEGT. V lost 6 bases, J lost 7 bases, and 6 bases stayed unmatched. This CDR3 region has 15 residues. This CDR3 reads CASSRTSGGFGELFF. CDR3 DNA sequence: TGTGCCAGCAGCCGCACTAGCGGGGGGTTCGGGGAGCTGTTTTTT.

The V and J genes are TRBV5-1 and TRBJ2-7; 9 nucleotides line up with TRBD1. This CDR3 is 14 amino acids long. Trimming took 0 bases from V and 2 from J; bases not matched to a gene: 0. Germline V gene lookup returns CDR1 SGHRS and CDR2 YFSETQ. CDR3 coding DNA: TGCGCCAGCAGCTTGGGGACAGGGGCCTACGAGCAGTACTTC. Protein: CASSLGTGAYEQYF.

This chain uses TRBV5-1 with TRBJ2-3; D might be TRBD2 (6 bases). V gave up 0 bases and J gave up 2 bases, with 10 bases separating them. The germline V gene encodes CDR1 SGHRS and CDR2 YFSETQ. The CDR3 has 15 amino acids. The CDR3 sequence is CASSLDGGNTDTQYF. As DNA, the CDR3 is TGCGCCAGCAGCTTGGACGGAGGGAACACAGATACGCAGTATTTT.

The genes are TRBV5-1 and TRBJ1-2, with D possibly matching TRBD1 (6 bases). The CDR3 sequence is 14 residues long. Trimming pared 4 bases from V and 8 bases from J, leaving 18 bases between. Germline-derived CDR1 and CDR2 are SGHRS and YFSETQ. CDR3 sequence (DNA): TGCGCCAGCAGCCGCGAGGGACAATCGCGCGGCTACACCTTC. It translates to CASSREGQSRGYTF.

This chain joins TRBV7-3 and TRBJ2-2; D may correspond to TRBD1 or TRBD2 (5 bases each). V lost 8 bases and J lost 5, with 12 bases in between. Germline values: CDR1 SGHTA, CDR2 FQGTGA. This CDR3 has 13 amino acids. Written as DNA, the CDR3 is TGTGCCAGCGCACGGGGCGGGACCGGGGAGCTGTTTTTT. Protein sequence: CASARGGTGELFF.

The rearrangement uses TRBV5-1 and TRBJ2-7, with D perhaps TRBD1 (6 bases). The V end lost 4 bases, the J end lost 3 bases, and 11 bases lay between the germline ends. The CDR3 covers 13 residues. CDR1 is SGHRS, CDR2 YFSETQ, per germline. The CDR3 DNA reads TGCGCCAGCAGCCAGACAGGCGACTACGAGCAGTACTTC. Protein: CASSQTGDYEQYF.

This chain uses TRBV6-5 with TRBJ2-7; D is ambiguous. In germline, CDR1 is MNHEY, CDR2 SVGAGI. V shed 5 bases and J shed 0 bases, with 14 bases lying between them. The CDR3 contains 15 residues. In DNA, the CDR3 is TGTGCCAGCAGTCCTTCCGCTATGGCCTCCTACGAGCAGTACTTC. Translating gives CASSPSAMASYEQYF.

The rearrangement uses TRBV10-3 and TRBJ2-5; D unresolved. Trimming took off 3 bases at V and 2 bases at J, with 13 bases between the two ends. This CDR3 is built from 15 residues. Germline values: CDR1 ENHRY, CDR2 SYGVKD. The CDR3: CAISDLGTPQETQYF. CDR3 bases: TGTGCCATCAGTGATTTGGGCACCCCTCAAGAGACCCAGTACTTC.

This chain joins TRBV19 and TRBJ1-2; 7 bases are shared with TRBD1. The CDR3 loop spans 15 amino acids. Germline trimming cut 5 bases from V and 3 bases from J; bases unmatched to any gene: 9. The germline V gene has CDR1 LNHDA and CDR2 SQIVND (reference sequence). The chain's CDR3 is CASSPSTGFDYGYTF. The CDR3 nucleotides are TGTGCCAGTAGTCCTTCGACAGGGTTTGACTATGGCTACACCTTC.

The V and J genes are TRBV5-5 and TRBJ2-7; TRBD1 matches 8 bases. Germline-derived CDR1 and CDR2 are SGHKS and YYEKEE (reference sequence). The CDR3 has 15 residues. With 6 bases clipped from V and 1 base from J, the junction kept 9 bases outside the gene matches. The CDR3 sequence: CASTPGQAISYEQYF. The CDR3 region has the DNA TGTGCCAGCACCCCGGGACAGGCGATTTCCTACGAGCAGTACTTC.

The genes are TRBV28 and TRBJ1-2, with D perhaps TRBD1 (5 bases). Germline V gene data show CDR1 as MDHEN and CDR2 as SYDVKM. The CDR3 has 14 amino acids. V lost 1 base to trimming and J lost 8 bases, with 14 bases between them. CDR3 region: CASSLFGAEGGYTF. The CDR3 DNA follows: TGTGCCAGCAGTTTATTCGGGGCGGAAGGCGGCTACACCTTC.

CDR3 residues: CASSPESAPQYNEQFF. The CDR3 nucleotides are TGCGCCAGCAGCCCGGAGAGTGCTCCCCAGTACAATGAGCAGTTCTTC. The V and J genes are TRBV5-1 and TRBJ2-1; no definite D call. The CDR3 length is 16 residues. V was clipped by 4 bases and J by 4 bases, with 18 bases between them. Germline CDR1 is SGHRS and CDR2 is YFSETQ. Filled out from reference TRBV5-1 and TRBJ2-1, the complete variable domain reads KAGVTQTPRYLIKTRGQQVTLSCSPISGHRSVSWYQQTPGQGLQFLFEYFSETQRNKGNFPGRFSGRQFSNSRSEMNVSTLELGDSALYLCASSPESAPQYNEQFFGPGTRLTVL.

CDR3 sequence: CASSYRDIRNEQFF. CDR3 bases: TGTGCCAGCAGCTATCGGGACATACGCAATGAGCAGTTCTTC. The J gene is TRBJ2-1, the V gene TRBV3-1 (or the pseudogene TRBV3-2), with D tentatively TRBD1 (6 bases). Germline CDR1 and CDR2: LGHDT and YNNKEL (reference sequence). The CDR3 runs 14 residues. V gave up 5 bases and J gave up 6 bases, with 14 bases separating them.

The V gene is TRBV30, the J gene TRBJ1-2; 7 bases are shared with TRBD1. Germline lookup yields CDR1 GTSNPN and CDR2 SVGIG (reference sequence). V shed 0 bases, J shed 8 bases, and the junction held 6 bases outside the gene matches. The CDR3 extends over 13 amino acids. In DNA form, the CDR3 reads TGTGCCTGGAGTGTTGGTAGGGACAGCGGCTACACCTTC. Encoded protein: CAWSVGRDSGYTF.

The chain recombines TRBV6-1 with TRBJ1-2; D uncertain. Germline CDR1 reads MNHNS; CDR2 reads SASEGT. CDR3 length equals 14 residues. Trimming removed 1 base from V and 0 bases from J, with 6 bases in between. CDR3 sequence (DNA): TGTGCCAGCAGTGAAGGCCCAGCTAACTATGGCTACACCTTC. This encodes CASSEGPANYGYTF.

The gene calls are TRBV3-1 (or the pseudogene TRBV3-2) and TRBJ2-7; the D is unclear. CDR1 is LGHDT and CDR2 is YNNKEL in the germline V gene (reference sequence). V lost 3 bases, J lost 5 bases, and 17 bases lay in between. The CDR3 covers 15 residues. The CDR3: CASSHPAAVRNEQYF. The DNA for the CDR3 is TGTGCCAGCAGCCACCCGGCGGCAGTTCGTAACGAGCAGTACTTC.

The table lists this clone with a count of one. The rearrangement links TRBV5-6 to TRBJ1-5, with a possible D match to TRBD1 (6 bases). CDR3 length: 15 residues. The ends were cut back, 4 bases at V and 6 bases at J, with 17 bases in the middle. Germline CDR1 reads SGHDT; CDR2 reads YYEEEE. The CDR3 region is CASSLWDNLFQPQHF. CDR3 nucleotides: TGTGCCAGCAGCCTCTGGGACAATCTATTTCAGCCCCAGCATTTT.